What follows describes a single TCR beta chain. Method: immunoSEQ multiplex PCR; TCRdb's copy keeps in-frame clones and lacks some. The repertoire consists of fewer than 200,000 clones, with around 86% occurring once and the leading ten covering 7.6%. This specimen belongs to a study of blood T cell repertoires in COVID-19. In the study overall: The United States, Italy and Spain were the sources of the acute and convalescent COVID-19 samples.

The J segment lost 4 bases and the V segment lost 3 bases, leaving 2 bases of the junction unmatched. CDR1 is SGHTA and CDR2 is FQGNSA in the germline V gene. This CDR3 is 15 amino acids long. The chain couples TRBV7-2 to TRBJ2-2; 10 nucleotides align to TRBD2. The sequence was collected from a woman aged 70-85 years with COVID-19, enrolled during active disease. Sequencing used peripheral blood. CDR3 in DNA: TGTGCCAGCAGCTTCCGACTAGCGGGCACCGGGGAGCTGTTTTTT. It codes for CASSFRLAGTGELFF.